The entry that follows covers one TCR beta chain sequence. What it recognizes is unknown. This sample was taken from a study of T cell responses to AZD1222 COVID-19 vaccine. The overall study: Pooled samples include second doses given at about 4 or 12 weeks.

General study findings and limits: Most donors were white British and more were female, and clonal diversity was possibly underestimated.

This CDR3 comprises 16 residues. J gave up 5 bases and V 2 bases, and 9 bases lay outside the gene matches. The germline V gene encodes CDR1 LGHNA and CDR2 YSLEER. Sequenced by immunoSEQ multiplex PCR; TCRdb stores in-frame clones only, minus some. The repertoire holds 75,000 to 90,000 clones, with approximately 81% as singletons. The source material was peripheral blood, sampled on day 0 of AZD1222 vaccination. The source is an adult in good health. The chain employs TRBV4-3 and TRBJ2-1; TRBD2 matches 7 bases. The CDR3 region has the DNA TGCGCCAGCAGCCAACTCCTCAAGCGGGGTAACAATGAGCAGTTCTTC. It is translated as CASSQLLKRGNNEQFF.